The 21 T cell receptor beta chains below were found in one sample sequenced in a study of T cell responses to AZD1222 COVID-19 vaccine. The repertoire was sequenced with immunoSEQ multiplex PCR; TCRdb's copy has only in-frame clones and lacks some. Counted here are 110,000 to 150,000 clones, more than 85% occurring once; the ten biggest clones make up under 6.5%. The starting material was peripheral blood, obtained on day 0 of AZD1222 vaccination. These TCRs come from an adult in good health.

This chain connects TRBV30 to TRBJ1-1; D is uncertain. The germline V gene has CDR1 GTSNPN and CDR2 SVGIG (reference sequence). This CDR3 spans 12 amino acids. Trimming took 4 bases from V and 1 from J, leaving 7 bases between them. The CDR3 region is CAWTQTNTEAFF. In DNA, the CDR3 is TGTGCCTGGACTCAGACGAACACTGAAGCTTTCTTT.

This clone was seen just once. V gene TRBV7-9 combines with J gene TRBJ1-1; 10 nucleotides match TRBD1. The germline gives CDR1 SEHNR, CDR2 FQNEAQ (reference sequence). CDR3 length: 16 residues. J lost 3 bases, V lost 5 bases, and 9 bases had no gene match. The CDR3 coding sequence is TGTGCCAGCAGCCACCCCCGACAGGGGGCTGACACTGAAGCTTTCTTT. As protein: CASSHPRQGADTEAFF.

The chain carries TRBV4-1 and TRBJ1-6; D uncertain. V was trimmed by 0 bases and J by 7 bases, leaving 7 bases between them. This CDR3 contains 14 residues. The germline gives CDR1 MGHRA, CDR2 YSYEKL. The CDR3 DNA sequence: TGCGCCAGCAGCCAAGACACTGCCAATTCACCCCTCCACTTT. Translating it yields CASSQDTANSPLHF.

The chain joins TRBV10-3 to TRBJ2-7; TRBD2 aligns across 9 bases. The CDR3 runs 17 residues. CDR1 is ENHRY and CDR2 is SYGVKD in the germline V gene. V lost 3 bases to trimming and J lost 5 bases; unmatched junction nucleotides: 14. CDR3 nucleotides: TGTGCCATCAGTGATCGGGCTTTAGCGGGAGTTAGAAACGAGCAGTACTTC. Its protein is CAISDRALAGVRNEQYF.

This chain connects TRBV5-1 to TRBJ2-5; possible D gene TRBD1, 6 bases. This CDR3 contains 16 residues. The V gene lost 1 base and the J gene lost 4 bases, with 17 bases spanning the gap. In germline, CDR1 is SGHRS, CDR2 YFSETQ. The CDR3 spells CASSLSGGGGGETQYF. The CDR3 nucleotides are TGCGCCAGCAGCTTGTCCGGTGGGGGCGGCGGAGAGACCCAGTACTTC.

This sequence joins TRBV6-1 and TRBJ1-1; no clear D gene. Per the germline V gene, CDR1 is MNHNS and CDR2 is SASEGT. V lost 3 bases and J lost 5, with 10 bases in between. The CDR3 sequence is 13 residues long. CDR3 residues: CASSDPTWTEAFF. CDR3 in DNA: TGTGCCAGCAGTGACCCCACTTGGACTGAAGCTTTCTTT.

The chain links TRBV11-2 to TRBJ1-6, with TRBD1 as a possible D gene (5 bases). CDR1 is SGHAT, CDR2 FQNNGV, per germline. Trimming took off 1 base at V and 5 bases at J, with 9 bases between the two ends. The CDR3 length is 15 residues. CDR3 in amino acids: CASSLAGRDNSPLHF. CDR3 nucleotides: TGTGCCAGCAGCTTAGCGGGGCGAGATAATTCACCCCTCCACTTT.

This chain uses TRBV2 with TRBJ1-2; 8 bases map to TRBD1. V was pared by 6 bases and J by 7 bases, with 10 bases of the junction left unmatched. The CDR3 consists of 14 residues. Germline V CDR1 and CDR2: SNHLY, FYNNEI. The CDR3 region is CASRGQGWTSGYTF. The DNA for the CDR3 is TGTGCCAGCAGAGGACAGGGCTGGACGTCTGGCTACACCTTC.

The chain employs TRBV4-2 and TRBJ1-4; D perhaps matches TRBD1 (6 bases). The length of the CDR3 is 16 residues. V lost 0 bases to trimming and J lost 8 bases, with 16 bases between them. Germline CDR1 reads LGHNA; CDR2 reads YNFKEQ. The CDR3 region is CASSQDERRGGEKLFF. CDR3 nucleotides: TGTGCCAGCAGCCAAGATGAGCGCAGGGGCGGGGAAAAACTGTTTTTT.

CDR3 bases: TGTGCCAGCAGTCTCGGACAGGGCCAGCATTTT. Residues: CASSLGQGQHF. The chain employs TRBV12-3 or TRBV12-4 and TRBJ1-5; 8 bases agree with TRBD1. The CDR3 totals 11 residues. With 5 bases clipped from V and 12 bases from J, the junction kept 3 bases outside the gene matches.

The CDR3 nucleotides are TGTGCCACCAGTGATTCAGCAGGGGGCTATGCGGATAGCTACACCTTC. Amino acid sequence: CATSDSAGGYADSYTF. V is TRBV24-1 and J is TRBJ1-2; 8 bases agree with TRBD1. This CDR3 contains 16 residues. Looked up from germline, CDR1 is KGHDR and CDR2 is SFDVKD. V was pared by 2 bases and J by 9 bases, with 13 bases of the junction left unmatched.

V is TRBV10-3 and J is TRBJ1-5, with D possibly being TRBD1 (5 bases). Germline V lookup: CDR1 ENHRY, CDR2 SYGVKD. Deletions cut 10 bases from V and 2 bases from J, with 12 bases between. The CDR3 length is 13 residues. CDR3 residues: CATGGGRNQPQHF. The CDR3 region has the DNA TGTGCCACCGGGGGGGGTCGCAATCAGCCCCAGCATTTT.

The chain joins TRBV20-1 to TRBJ2-7, with 7 bases aligning to TRBD1. Germline assignment: CDR1 DFQATT and CDR2 SNEGSKA (reference sequence). The CDR3 extends over 15 amino acids. V was pared by 3 bases and J by 2 bases, with 10 bases of the junction left unmatched. CDR3 sequence reads: CSASAAQGETYEQYF. DNA of the CDR3: TGCAGTGCTAGTGCCGCGCAGGGGGAGACCTACGAGCAGTACTTC.

In its sample, this clone was seen once. V usage is TRBV4-1 and J usage is TRBJ1-2; D perhaps matches TRBD1 (6 bases). With 1 base removed from V and 5 bases from J, the gap between germline ends came to 14 bases. Germline V gene lookup returns CDR1 MGHRA and CDR2 YSYEKL. This CDR3 region has 15 residues. The CDR3 DNA follows: TGCGCCAGCAGCCAAGGAATTGACAGGCGTTATGGCTACACCTTC. Protein sequence: CASSQGIDRRYGYTF.

The chain has TRBV7-6 and TRBJ2-7; no reliable D call. The CDR3 spans 12 residues. The V gene lost 8 bases and the J gene lost 4 bases, with 12 bases spanning the gap. Germline CDR1 reads SGHVS; CDR2 reads FNYEAQ. CDR3 nucleotides: TGTGCCAGCGGTGGAAGGTATTACGAGCAGTACTTC. It is translated as CASGGRYYEQYF.

V is TRBV11-2 and J is TRBJ2-1; D possibly corresponds to TRBD1 (5 bases). Trimming cost V 8 bases and J 3 bases, with 5 bases left between them. The germline V gene encodes CDR1 SGHAT and CDR2 FQNNGV. CDR3 size: 11 residues. CDR3 residues: CASQGYNEQFF. CDR3 nucleotides: TGTGCCAGCCAGGGCTACAATGAGCAGTTCTTC.

The CDR3 spells CASSIETGGIYNEQFF. Written as DNA, the CDR3 is TGTGCCAGTAGTATAGAAACGGGAGGAATCTACAATGAGCAGTTCTTC. The chain carries TRBV19 and TRBJ2-1; 7 nucleotides align to TRBD2. Germline V lookup: CDR1 LNHDA, CDR2 SQIVND (reference sequence). With 0 bases clipped from V and 3 bases from J, the junction kept 5 bases outside the gene matches. CDR3 length: 16 amino acids.

The chain links TRBV4-1 to TRBJ1-1; D unresolved. The CDR3 length is 15 residues. Trimming removed 1 base from V and 0 bases from J, with 9 bases in between. Germline V gene data show CDR1 as MGHRA and CDR2 as YSYEKL. The CDR3: CASSQVQTMNTEAFF. The CDR3 coding sequence is TGCGCCAGCAGCCAAGTACAGACGATGAACACTGAAGCTTTCTTT.

The chain carries TRBV5-1 and TRBJ1-4; the D is unclear. Per the germline V gene, CDR1 is SGHRS and CDR2 is YFSETQ. Between the trimmed V and J ends, which lost 0 bases and 8 bases, there was a span of 14 bases. This CDR3 is built from 15 residues. CDR3 sequence reads: CASSLAGQLREKLFF. The CDR3 region has the DNA TGCGCCAGCAGCTTGGCAGGTCAATTACGGGAAAAACTGTTTTTT. The full variable domain, rest sourced from reference TRBV5-1 and TRBJ1-4, is KAGVTQTPRYLIKTRGQQVTLSCSPISGHRSVSWYQQTPGQGLQFLFEYFSETQRNKGNFPGRFSGRQFSNSRSEMNVSTLELGDSALYLCASSLAGQLREKLFFGSGTQLSVL.

The CDR3 protein is CSVGGRGVEQYF. The CDR3 DNA sequence: TGCAGCGTTGGCGGTAGGGGCGTCGAGCAGTACTTC. The chain recombines TRBV29-1 with TRBJ2-7; TRBD1 might be the D (5 bases). V gave up 4 bases and J gave up 6 bases, with 13 bases separating them. The germline V gene has CDR1 SQVTM and CDR2 ANQGSEA. The CDR3 runs to 12 residues.

This clone was seen once. The CDR3 sequence: CASSQAPVPLNTEAFF. The DNA for the CDR3 is TGTGCCAGCAGCCAAGCGCCGGTTCCTTTGAACACTGAAGCTTTCTTT. The chain recombines TRBV3-1 (or the pseudogene TRBV3-2) with TRBJ1-1; no firm D call. V shed 1 base and J shed 0 bases, with 12 bases lying between them. The CDR3 consists of 16 residues. Germline CDR1 is LGHDT and CDR2 is YNNKEL (reference sequence).